The 10 T cell receptor beta chains listed next were all sequenced from one sample in a study of T cells in Graves' hyperthyroidism and ophthalmopathy. The CDR3 regions of TCR beta were amplified from RNA transcripts. Primed by the HTBI set, a first-round RT-PCR was run on the TCR CDR3. Using its own MiXCR run on the multiplex PCR reads, TCRdb lists one record per CDR3 protein. The sample includes about 320,000 distinct CDR3 sequences, roughly 17% of them seen just once. Sequencing was performed on blood. The receptors derive from a man younger than 40 with Graves' hyperthyroidism.

In its sample, this clonotype was seen a few times. V and J are TRBV12-3 or TRBV12-4 and TRBJ1-5; D is possibly TRBD1 (6 bases). The V end was cut by 7 bases, the J end by 3 bases, with 13 bases between. This CDR3 is 14 amino acids long. CDR3 in amino acids: CASTPAGDNQPQHF. In nucleotides, the CDR3 is TGTGCCAGCACCCCGGCAGGGGACAATCAGCCCCAGCATTTT.

This chain links TRBV24-1 with TRBJ2-3, with 15 bases matching TRBD2. This CDR3 comprises 16 residues. V lost 4 bases to trimming and J lost 6 bases; unmatched junction nucleotides: 4. Germline V gene lookup returns CDR1 KGHDR and CDR2 SFDVKD. This chain's CDR3 is CATSDPGTSGRDTQYF. Here the CDR3 DNA reads TGTGCCACCAGTGACCCCGGGACTAGCGGGAGGGATACGCAGTATTTT.

This clonotype was counted many times. V and J are TRBV12-3 or TRBV12-4 and TRBJ2-3; 7 nucleotides align to TRBD2. The CDR3 has 15 amino acids. V lost 7 bases, J lost 2 bases, and 9 bases stayed unmatched. DNA of the CDR3: TGTGCCAGCACCAATCAAGCGGGAAACACAGATACGCAGTATTTT. This sequence encodes CASTNQAGNTDTQYF.

A remark on this clonotype: The final CDR3 position lacks the conserved phenylalanine or tryptophan, pointing to a likely read error. The chain has TRBV27 and TRBJ2-7; 7 nucleotides match TRBD1. Germline V gene lookup returns CDR1 MNHEY and CDR2 SMNVEV (reference sequence). The V gene end was trimmed by 2 bases and the J gene end by 3 bases; junction bases not matched to a gene: 1. This CDR3 comprises 13 residues. The CDR3 DNA follows: TGTGCCAGCAGTTTACGGGACAGCTACGAGCAGTACCTC. It translates to CASSLRDSYEQYL.

This clonotype appeared many times. The chain recombines TRBV24-1 with TRBJ1-5; possibly TRBD1 for D (5 bases). Germline-derived CDR1 and CDR2 are KGHDR and SFDVKD. The CDR3 contains 17 residues. Trimming cost V 2 bases and J 0 bases, with 13 bases left between them. The CDR3 DNA sequence: TGTGCCACCAGTGATTCGCTCTGGGACGGTAGCAATCAGCCCCAGCATTTT. Its protein product is CATSDSLWDGSNQPQHF.

This clonotype came up a few times. This chain links TRBV12-3 or TRBV12-4 with TRBJ1-4, with D unclear. V was pared by 6 bases and J by 5 bases, with 4 bases between. CDR3 length: 11 amino acids. The CDR3: CASRQNEKLFF. The DNA for the CDR3 is TGTGCCAGCAGGCAGAATGAAAAACTGTTTTTT.

This clonotype was seen ten or more times. The chain links TRBV5-1 to TRBJ1-1; 8 nucleotides line up with TRBD1. This CDR3 region has 13 residues. Losses at the gene ends were 4 bases for V and 7 bases for J; bases not matched to a gene: 6. Germline loops: CDR1 SGHRS, CDR2 YFSETQ. The CDR3 sequence is CASSTGQGREAFF. DNA for the CDR3: TGCGCCAGCAGCACCGGACAGGGACGTGAAGCTTTCTTT.

This clonotype has a count of ten or more. The V gene is TRBV27, the J gene TRBJ2-3; D might be TRBD2 (5 bases). CDR3 length: 17 residues. Trimming left V 4 bases short and J 0 bases short, with 17 bases between. Per germline, CDR1 MNHEY and CDR2 SMNVEV (reference sequence). CDR3 residues: CASSYSLFGDSTDTQYF. CDR3 DNA sequence: TGTGCCAGCAGTTACTCTTTGTTCGGGGATAGCACAGATACGCAGTATTTT.

This chain uses TRBV30 with TRBJ2-2; perhaps TRBD2 as D (5 bases). The germline gives CDR1 GTSNPN, CDR2 SVGIG (reference sequence). This CDR3 is 13 amino acids long. V lost 1 base and J 6 bases, leaving 9 bases between the germline ends. The CDR3 here is CAWSALAPGELFF. CDR3 DNA: TGTGCCTGGAGTGCTCTAGCTCCCGGGGAGCTGTTTTTT.

The chain recombines TRBV20-1 with TRBJ2-7; 8 nucleotides line up with TRBD2. Germline CDR1 reads DFQATT; CDR2 reads SNEGSKA (reference sequence). The J segment lost 4 bases and the V segment lost 6 bases, leaving 11 bases of the junction unmatched. This CDR3 comprises 14 residues. The CDR3 DNA is TGCAGTGCGCCCCTGAGCGGGAGCTTGTACGAGCAGTACTTC. Translating gives CSAPLSGSLYEQYF.